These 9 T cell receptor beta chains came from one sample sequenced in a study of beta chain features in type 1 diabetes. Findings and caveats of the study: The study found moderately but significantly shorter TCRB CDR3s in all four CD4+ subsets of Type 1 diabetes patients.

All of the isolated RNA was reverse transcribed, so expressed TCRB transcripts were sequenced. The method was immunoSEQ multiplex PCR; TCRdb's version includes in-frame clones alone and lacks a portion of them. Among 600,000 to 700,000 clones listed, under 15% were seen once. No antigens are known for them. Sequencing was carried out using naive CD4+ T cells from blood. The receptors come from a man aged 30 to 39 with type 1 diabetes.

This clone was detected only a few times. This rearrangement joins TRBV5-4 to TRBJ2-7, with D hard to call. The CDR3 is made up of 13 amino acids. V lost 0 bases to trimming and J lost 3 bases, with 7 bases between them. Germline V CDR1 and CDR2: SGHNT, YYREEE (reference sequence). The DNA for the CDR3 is TGTGCCAGCAGCTTGGAGGCCAGCTACGAGCAGTACTTC. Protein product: CASSLEASYEQYF.

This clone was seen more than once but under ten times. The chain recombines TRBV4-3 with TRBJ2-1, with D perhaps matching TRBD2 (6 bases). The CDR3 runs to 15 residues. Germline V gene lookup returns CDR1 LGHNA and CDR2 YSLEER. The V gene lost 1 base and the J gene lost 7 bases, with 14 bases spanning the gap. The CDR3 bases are TGCGCCAGCAGCCAAGGTCCGGGGGAGTGGAATGAGCAGTTCTTC. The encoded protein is CASSQGPGEWNEQFF.

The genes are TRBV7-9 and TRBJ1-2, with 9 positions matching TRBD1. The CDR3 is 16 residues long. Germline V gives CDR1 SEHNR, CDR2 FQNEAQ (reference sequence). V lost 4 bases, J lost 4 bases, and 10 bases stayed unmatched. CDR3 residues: CASSSLGQGTFYGYTF. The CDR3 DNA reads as TGTGCCAGCAGCTCCCTAGGACAGGGGACCTTCTATGGCTACACCTTC.

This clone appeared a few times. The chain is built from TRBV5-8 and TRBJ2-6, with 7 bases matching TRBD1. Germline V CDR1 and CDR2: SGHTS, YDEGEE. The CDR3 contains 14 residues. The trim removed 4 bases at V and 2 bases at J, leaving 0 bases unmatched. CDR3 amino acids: CASSDRAGANVLTF. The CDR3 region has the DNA TGTGCCAGCAGCGACAGGGCTGGGGCCAACGTCCTGACTTTC.

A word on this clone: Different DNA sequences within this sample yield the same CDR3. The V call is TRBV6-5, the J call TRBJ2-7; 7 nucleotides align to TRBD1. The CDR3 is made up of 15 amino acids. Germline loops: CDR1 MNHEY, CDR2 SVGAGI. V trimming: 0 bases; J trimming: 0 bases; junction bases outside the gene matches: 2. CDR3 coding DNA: TGTGCCAGCAGTTACTCGCGACAGGGCTCCTACGAGCAGTACTTC. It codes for CASSYSRQGSYEQYF.

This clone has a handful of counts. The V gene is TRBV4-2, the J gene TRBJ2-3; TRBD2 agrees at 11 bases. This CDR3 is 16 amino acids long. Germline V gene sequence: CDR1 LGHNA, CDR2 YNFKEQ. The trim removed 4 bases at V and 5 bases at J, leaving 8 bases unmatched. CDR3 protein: CASSPSSGGHGDTQYF. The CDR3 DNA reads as TGTGCCAGCAGCCCGTCTAGCGGGGGGCATGGAGATACGCAGTATTTT.

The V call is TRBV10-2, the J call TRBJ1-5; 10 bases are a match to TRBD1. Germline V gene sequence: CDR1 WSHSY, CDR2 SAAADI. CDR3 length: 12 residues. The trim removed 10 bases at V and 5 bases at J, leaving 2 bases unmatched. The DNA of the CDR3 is TGCGCCACCGGGACAGGGGATCAGCCCCAGCATTTT. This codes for CATGTGDQPQHF.

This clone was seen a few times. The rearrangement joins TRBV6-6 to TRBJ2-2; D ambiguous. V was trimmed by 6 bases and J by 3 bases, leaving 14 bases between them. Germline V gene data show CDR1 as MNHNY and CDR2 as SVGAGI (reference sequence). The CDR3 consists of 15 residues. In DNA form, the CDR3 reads TGTGCCAGCAGGGAACGGCTAACCTACACCGGGGAGCTGTTTTTT. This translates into CASRERLTYTGELFF.

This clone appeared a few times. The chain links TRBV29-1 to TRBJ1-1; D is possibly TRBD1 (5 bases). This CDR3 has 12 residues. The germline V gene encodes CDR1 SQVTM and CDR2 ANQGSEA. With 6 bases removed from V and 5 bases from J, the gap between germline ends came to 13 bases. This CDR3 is CSVAQGITEAFF. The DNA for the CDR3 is TGCAGCGTGGCGCAGGGAATTACTGAAGCTTTCTTT.